The 25 T cell receptor beta chains listed next were all sequenced from one sample in a study of blood T cell repertoires in COVID-19. Clones were read by immunoSEQ multiplex PCR, and TCRdb kept only the in-frame ones, dropping some. Of about 350,000 clones in the sample, roughly 87% were seen once. The sequencing input was PBMCs or T cells enriched from blood (not recorded which). All receptors come from a woman aged 25-40 years who had recovered from COVID-19.

The chain recombines TRBV11-2 with TRBJ1-2; weak D call: TRBD1 (5 bases). The CDR3 sequence is 14 residues long. V lost 0 bases to trimming and J lost 10 bases, with 15 bases between them. The germline V gene has CDR1 SGHAT and CDR2 FQNNGV. In DNA, the CDR3 is TGTGCCAGCAGCTTAGATCCAGGGCTTGTCGCCTACACCTTC. Amino acid sequence: CASSLDPGLVAYTF.

The chain is built from TRBV27 and TRBJ2-1; TRBD2 aligns across 8 bases. Germline CDR1 MNHEY, CDR2 SMNVEV (reference sequence). The CDR3 has 15 residues. V lost 3 bases, J lost 4 bases, and 5 bases stayed unmatched. This CDR3 reads CASSFGGGRYNEQFF. The CDR3 bases are TGTGCCAGCAGTTTCGGGGGGGGCCGTTACAATGAGCAGTTCTTC.

This clone occurred a few times. V is TRBV19 and J is TRBJ1-6; D remains unclear. This CDR3 is built from 16 residues. Germline V gives CDR1 LNHDA, CDR2 SQIVND (reference sequence). The ends were cut back, 3 bases at V and 4 bases at J, with 13 bases in the middle. The CDR3 loop is CASSMRGEGYNSPLHF. The CDR3 DNA reads TGTGCCAGTAGTATGCGGGGAGAAGGGTATAATTCACCCCTCCACTTT.

The rearrangement uses TRBV5-1 and TRBJ1-5; no firm D call. CDR3 length equals 12 residues. Trimming took off 9 bases at V and 0 bases at J, with 7 bases between the two ends. Germline V lookup: CDR1 SGHRS, CDR2 YFSETQ. The CDR3 spells CATPYSNQPQHF. The DNA for the CDR3 is TGCGCCACCCCTTATAGCAATCAGCCCCAGCATTTT. The complete variable domain, with remaining parts taken from reference TRBV5-1 and TRBJ1-5, reads KAGVTQTPRYLIKTRGQQVTLSCSPISGHRSVSWYQQTPGQGLQFLFEYFSETQRNKGNFPGRFSGRQFSNSRSEMNVSTLELGDSALYLCATPYSNQPQHFGDGTRLSIL.

The rearrangement uses TRBV19 and TRBJ2-1; 11 nucleotides align to TRBD2. There are 15 residues in the CDR3. V trimming: 3 bases; J trimming: 5 bases; junction bases outside the gene matches: 3. CDR1 LNHDA and CDR2 SQIVND come from the germline V gene (reference sequence). CDR3 bases: TGTGCCAGTAGTATTACTAGCGGGGGACACAATGAGCAGTTCTTC. Translation: CASSITSGGHNEQFF. Complete variable domain (other parts from reference TRBV19 and TRBJ2-1): DGGITQSPKYLFRKEGQNVTLSCEQNLNHDAMYWYRQDPGQGLRLIYYSQIVNDFQKGDIAEGYSVSREKKESFPLTVTSAQKNPTAFYLCASSITSGGHNEQFFGPGTRLTVL.

The gene calls are TRBV5-1 and TRBJ2-1; the match to TRBD2 covers 11 bases. V trimming: 4 bases; J trimming: 8 bases; junction bases outside the gene matches: 14. Germline V lookup: CDR1 SGHRS, CDR2 YFSETQ. The CDR3 loop spans 17 amino acids. The CDR3 DNA sequence: TGCGCCAGCAGCCCGCTCCTAGCGGGGGGCGGCGGCGATGAGCAGTTCTTC. It codes for CASSPLLAGGGGDEQFF.

V is TRBV3-1 (or the pseudogene TRBV3-2) and J is TRBJ2-4; a weak D match, TRBD1 (6 bases). Trimming took 4 bases from V and 1 from J, leaving 17 bases between them. CDR1 and CDR2 from the germline V gene are LGHDT and YNNKEL (reference sequence). CDR3 length equals 17 residues. In nucleotides, the CDR3 is TGTGCCAGCAGCCTCCAACCAGGGGACCGGGCCAAAAACATTCAGTACTTC. Translated: CASSLQPGDRAKNIQYF.

The gene calls are TRBV27 and TRBJ2-2; maybe TRBD1 (6 bases). CDR1 and CDR2 from the germline V gene are MNHEY and SMNVEV (reference sequence). V was pared by 3 bases and J by 6 bases, with 8 bases between. This CDR3 contains 13 residues. The CDR3: CASSFQGPGELFF. The CDR3, as DNA: TGTGCCAGCAGTTTTCAGGGGCCCGGGGAGCTGTTTTTT.

The V gene is TRBV6-1, the J gene TRBJ1-1, with D uncertain. V lost 2 bases and J 0 bases, leaving 7 bases between the germline ends. The CDR3 spans 14 residues. Germline CDR1 and CDR2: MNHNS and SASEGT. Here the CDR3 reads CASSEYGVNTEAFF. The CDR3, as DNA: TGTGCCAGCAGTGAATACGGGGTGAACACTGAAGCTTTCTTT.

This chain uses TRBV18 with TRBJ2-2, with TRBD2 matching over 9 bases. Germline trimming cut 4 bases from V and 5 bases from J; bases unmatched to any gene: 14. The V gene's germline CDR1 is KGHSH and CDR2 LQKENI. The CDR3 covers 18 residues. CDR3: CASSRQRISGSGTGELFF. The CDR3 DNA follows: TGTGCCAGCTCACGACAACGTATTAGCGGGAGTGGAACCGGGGAGCTGTTTTTT.

The rearrangement joins TRBV7-8 to TRBJ1-2; 8 nucleotides match TRBD1. The V and J ends lost 5 bases and 8 bases, in that order; junction bases with no gene match: 10. Germline V gene lookup returns CDR1 SGHVS and CDR2 FQNEAQ. The CDR3 extends over 14 amino acids. DNA of the CDR3: TGTGCCAGCAGCCTCGGGTGGCAGGGGGCAGGCTACACCTTC. It encodes CASSLGWQGAGYTF. The full variable domain, with the rest looked up from reference TRBV7-8 and TRBJ1-2, is GAGVSQSPRYKVAKRGQDVALRCDPISGHVSLFWYQQALGQGPEFLTYFQNEAQLDKSGLPSDRFFAERPEGSVSTLKIQRTQQEDSAVYLCASSLGWQGAGYTFGSGTRLTVV.

The chain employs TRBV7-2 and TRBJ2-7, with D possibly being TRBD2 (5 bases). This CDR3 has 14 residues. V was cut by 0 bases and J by 3 bases, with 9 bases left in between. Germline CDR1 SGHTA, CDR2 FQGNSA. The CDR3, as DNA: TGTGCCAGCAGCTTAGCTTGGGAGAGCTACGAGCAGTACTTC. Its protein is CASSLAWESYEQYF. Filled out from reference TRBV7-2 and TRBJ2-7, the complete variable domain reads GAGVSQSPSNKVTEKGKDVELRCDPISGHTALYWYRQSLGQGLEFLIYFQGNSAPDKSGLPSDRFSAERTGGSVSTLTIQRTQQEDSAVYLCASSLAWESYEQYFGPGTRLTVT.

As DNA, the CDR3 is TGTGCCAGCAGCCAAGATTTACAGAGCTCCTACGAGCAGTACTTC. As protein: CASSQDLQSSYEQYF. V and J are TRBV3-1 (or the pseudogene TRBV3-2) and TRBJ2-7; D gene unclear. Trimming shortened V by 0 bases and J by 0 bases, and 9 bases separated the two germline ends. From germline, CDR1 is LGHDT and CDR2 YNNKEL (reference sequence). CDR3 size: 15 residues.

This rearrangement joins TRBV5-1 to TRBJ1-2; D not certain. Germline V CDR1 and CDR2: SGHRS, YFSETQ. The CDR3 contains 15 residues. Trimming removed 4 bases from V and 0 bases from J, with 13 bases in between. The CDR3 DNA reads as TGCGCCAGCAGCCCGTTGGAGGGAGCTAACTATGGCTACACCTTC. It encodes CASSPLEGANYGYTF.

This chain joins TRBV19 and TRBJ2-6; weak D call: TRBD2 (6 bases). The V end was cut by 0 bases, the J end by 3 bases, with 9 bases between. The CDR3 has 16 residues. Germline CDR1 and CDR2: LNHDA and SQIVND (reference sequence). In DNA, the CDR3 is TGTGCCAGTAGTATAGACAAGGGAGGTGGGGCCAACGTCCTGACTTTC. Amino acids: CASSIDKGGGANVLTF.

The chain joins TRBV3-1 (or the pseudogene TRBV3-2) to TRBJ2-3; 12 bases map to TRBD2. Germline V gives CDR1 LGHDT, CDR2 YNNKEL (reference sequence). The CDR3 contains 18 residues. Losses at the gene ends were 1 base for V and 2 bases for J; bases not matched to a gene: 7. CDR3 residues: CASSQGALAGGYTDTQYF. The CDR3 bases are TGTGCCAGCAGCCAAGGAGCTCTAGCGGGAGGGTACACAGATACGCAGTATTTT.

The chain uses TRBV9 and TRBJ2-1, with a weak D call TRBD1 (5 bases). This CDR3 comprises 13 residues. Trimming took off 0 bases at V and 10 bases at J, with 11 bases between the two ends. CDR1 SGDLS and CDR2 YYNGEE come from the germline V gene. The CDR3 region has the DNA TGTGCCAGCAGCGTAGAGCGCGCAGGGGAGCAGTTCTTC. Translated, it gives CASSVERAGEQFF.

V usage is TRBV7-6 and J usage is TRBJ2-3; 7 bases map to TRBD2. The CDR3 has 15 amino acids. Unmatched junction bases numbered 7, after V lost 1 base and J lost 6 bases. The V gene's germline CDR1 is SGHVS and CDR2 FNYEAQ. The CDR3 loop reads CASSLGSGEWDTQYF. DNA for the CDR3: TGTGCCAGCAGCTTAGGCAGCGGGGAGTGGGATACGCAGTATTTT.

V usage is TRBV2 and J usage is TRBJ1-2; 7 bases match TRBD1. The CDR3 totals 14 residues. The trim removed 3 bases at V and 8 bases at J, leaving 9 bases unmatched. Per the germline V gene, CDR1 is SNHLY and CDR2 is FYNNEI. The CDR3 DNA reads TGTGCCAGCAGTGAGGCGGGCAGGGGGAAAGGCTACACCTTC. Translation gives CASSEAGRGKGYTF.

The J gene is TRBJ2-5, the V gene TRBV19; TRBD1 matches at 7 bases. V gave up 5 bases and J gave up 7 bases; unmatched junction bases: 1. Germline V gene lookup returns CDR1 LNHDA and CDR2 SQIVND (reference sequence). This CDR3 has 11 residues. CDR3 nucleotide sequence: TGTGCCAGTAGTCCAGGGGGGACCCAGTACTTC. Translating it yields CASSPGGTQYF.

This chain joins TRBV3-1 (or the pseudogene TRBV3-2) and TRBJ2-7; 7 bases are a match to TRBD2. The length of the CDR3 is 17 residues. The J segment lost 1 base and the V segment lost 2 bases, leaving 11 bases of the junction unmatched. The germline V gene encodes CDR1 LGHDT and CDR2 YNNKEL (reference sequence). This CDR3 is CASSQHEWEGRSYEQYF. CDR3 in DNA: TGTGCCAGCAGCCAACACGAGTGGGAGGGCCGTTCCTACGAGCAGTACTTC.

The chain couples TRBV9 to TRBJ2-7, with 7 bases that match TRBD1. The CDR3 sequence is 14 residues long. From germline, CDR1 is SGDLS and CDR2 YYNGEE. The V and J ends lost 2 bases and 2 bases, in that order; junction bases with no gene match: 4. This CDR3 reads CASSVSTGPYEQYF. The CDR3 nucleotides are TGTGCCAGCAGCGTCTCGACAGGGCCCTACGAGCAGTACTTC.

The V gene is TRBV13, the J gene TRBJ2-1; a weak D match, TRBD2 (6 bases). Germline lookup yields CDR1 PRHDT and CDR2 FYEKMQ (reference sequence). CDR3 length equals 15 residues. V was cut by 4 bases and J by 4 bases, with 14 bases left in between. The CDR3 nucleotides read TGTGCCAGCAGCTCCCGAGGAGCGGGTTACAATGAGCAGTTCTTC. This gives the protein CASSSRGAGYNEQFF.

V gene TRBV7-9 combines with J gene TRBJ2-3; D might be TRBD1 (5 bases). The germline gives CDR1 SEHNR, CDR2 FQNEAQ (reference sequence). The CDR3 totals 15 residues. V lost 5 bases and J 6 bases, leaving 18 bases between the germline ends. CDR3 protein: CASSPRALSADTQYF. CDR3 bases: TGTGCCAGCAGCCCCAGGGCCCTATCCGCGGATACGCAGTATTTT.

The rearrangement uses TRBV24-1 and TRBJ2-7; 7 bases are a match to TRBD1. This CDR3 is 15 amino acids long. Trimming removed 7 bases from V and 1 base from J; junction bases left unmatched: 9. Germline loops: CDR1 KGHDR, CDR2 SFDVKD. Here the CDR3 DNA reads TGTGCCACCAGAACCCTCCGGGACAGATCCTACGAGCAGTACTTC. Amino acids: CATRTLRDRSYEQYF.